This T cell receptor beta chain was obtained from a study of T-cell memory formation after mild COVID-19. Study outcomes and limitations: SARS-CoV-2 specificity was not confirmed for second-wave clones peaking on day 37. Memory cells collected pre-infection included some clones that later responded, suggesting cross-reactive memory joined.

5'RACE primed at constant segments yielded TCR alpha and TCR beta cDNA libraries bearing sample barcodes and UMIs. TCRdb re-derived calls from the 5' RACE reads in MiXCR, one entry per CDR3 protein. The table has 470,000 or so distinct CDR3 sequences, 25% seen once. Comment on this clonotype: The antigen remains undetermined.

The CDR3 extends over 13 amino acids. Germline V gene lookup returns CDR1 DFQATT and CDR2 SNEGSKA (reference sequence). V lost 5 bases to trimming and J lost 2 bases, with 12 bases between them. The material sequenced was PBMCs or a T cell subset sorted from them (not recorded which). This clonotype originated in an adult woman who had mild COVID-19 (a few samples of this study predate the infection). Cell type and time point are not known. V gene TRBV20-1 combines with J gene TRBJ2-5; TRBD1 might be the D (6 bases). The chain's CDR3 is CSAVRTVQETQYF. In DNA, the CDR3 is TGCAGTGCTGTAAGGACAGTACAAGAGACCCAGTACTTC.